This T cell receptor (beta chain) was observed in a study of T cells in Graves' hyperthyroidism and ophthalmopathy. Study-level points and caveats: From stable hyperthyroidism, ophthalmopathy was separated by a 13 V-J model. Ophthalmopathy, which appeared later, was predicted by the model a median roughly 6.4 months before onset. Blood also contained most expanded thyroid clonotypes above 0.001.

There were TCR beta CDR3 regions amplified from RNA transcripts. The study used the HTBI primer set for a first-round RT-PCR of the TCR CDR3. Using its own MiXCR run on the multiplex PCR reads, TCRdb lists one record per CDR3 protein. This table has 600,000 to 650,000 distinct CDR3 sequences, about 20% appearing once. Germline CDR1 is SNHLY and CDR2 is FYNNEI. This CDR3 spans 13 amino acids. Fresh 10 ml peripheral blood yielded PBMCs. This clonotype was seen repeatedly, ten times or more. The antigen remains unidentified. The material sequenced was blood. This chain connects TRBV2 to TRBJ2-3, with 8 bases aligning to TRBD2. The clonotype comes from a young man with Graves' ophthalmopathy. In DNA form, the CDR3 reads TGTGTTTCGGCGGGAGGACGCACAGATACGCAGTATTTT. Translating it yields CVSAGGRTDTQYF.